This T cell receptor beta chain was obtained from a study of cytomegalovirus exposure and HLA in healthy donors. It was with 60 Vbeta and 13 Jbeta primers that the PCR ran. Repertoires were generated with immunoSEQ multiplex PCR, while TCRdb's copy carries only in-frame clones and drops some. The top ten clones hold just under 3% of a sample with over 150,000 clones, around 73% of them seen once. Germline V lookup: CDR1 MNHEY, CDR2 SVGAGI. CDR3 length: 14 amino acids. This receptor was taken from a woman aged 30 to 39 in good health and CMV-seronegative. J is TRBJ2-5 and V is TRBV6-5; D may be TRBD1 (6 bases). Near its end, the DNA agrees better with TRBJ2-7, so the J call may be wrong. Source material: PBMCs. This chain's CDR3 is CASSLGTLTYEQYF. In DNA form, the CDR3 reads TGTGCCAGCAGTCTCGGGACACTTACCTACGAGCAGTACTTC.